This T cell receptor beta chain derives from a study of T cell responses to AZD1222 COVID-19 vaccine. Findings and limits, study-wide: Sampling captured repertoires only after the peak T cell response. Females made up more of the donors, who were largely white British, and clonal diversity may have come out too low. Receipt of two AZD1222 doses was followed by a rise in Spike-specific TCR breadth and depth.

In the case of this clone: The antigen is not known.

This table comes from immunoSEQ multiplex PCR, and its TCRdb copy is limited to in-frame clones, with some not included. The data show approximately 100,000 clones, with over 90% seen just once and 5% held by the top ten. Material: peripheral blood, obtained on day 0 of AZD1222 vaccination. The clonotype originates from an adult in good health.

The CDR3 bases are TGTGCCAGCAGTGACTCGGGAAACAATGAGCAGTTCTTC. Translated: CASSDSGNNEQFF. The chain links TRBV6-4 to TRBJ2-1; D unclear. The germline V and J ends were trimmed by 0 bases and 5 bases, with 5 bases remaining between them. The CDR3 sequence is 13 residues long. The V gene's germline CDR1 is MRHNA and CDR2 SNTAGT.